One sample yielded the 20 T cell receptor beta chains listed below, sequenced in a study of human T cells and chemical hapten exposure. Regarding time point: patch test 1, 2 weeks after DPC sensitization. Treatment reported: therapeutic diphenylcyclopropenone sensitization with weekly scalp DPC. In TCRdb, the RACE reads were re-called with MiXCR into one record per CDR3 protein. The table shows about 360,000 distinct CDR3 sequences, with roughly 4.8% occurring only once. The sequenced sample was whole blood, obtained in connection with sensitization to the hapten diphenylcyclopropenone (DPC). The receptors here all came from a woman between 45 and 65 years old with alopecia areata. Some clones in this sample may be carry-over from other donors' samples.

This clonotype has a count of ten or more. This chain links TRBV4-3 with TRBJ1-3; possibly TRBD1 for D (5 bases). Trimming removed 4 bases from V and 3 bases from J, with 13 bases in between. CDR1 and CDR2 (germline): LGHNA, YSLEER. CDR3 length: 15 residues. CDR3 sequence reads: CASSRDVGDGNTIYF. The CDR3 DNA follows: TGCGCCAGCAGCCGGGATGTGGGGGATGGAAACACCATATATTTT.

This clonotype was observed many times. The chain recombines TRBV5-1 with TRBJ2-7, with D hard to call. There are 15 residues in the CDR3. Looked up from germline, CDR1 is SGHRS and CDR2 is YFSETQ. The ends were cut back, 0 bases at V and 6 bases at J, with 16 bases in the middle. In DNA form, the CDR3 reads TGCGCCAGCAGCTTGGCCGAAGCGTCTCGGACCGAGCAGTACTTC. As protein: CASSLAEASRTEQYF.

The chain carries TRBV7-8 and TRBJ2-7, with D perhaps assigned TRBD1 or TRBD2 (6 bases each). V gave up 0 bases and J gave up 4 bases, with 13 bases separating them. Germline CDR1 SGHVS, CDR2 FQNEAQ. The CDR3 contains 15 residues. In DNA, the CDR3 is TGTGCCAGCAGCTTAGCAGCCGGGGGCAAGTACGAGCAGTACTTC. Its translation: CASSLAAGGKYEQYF.

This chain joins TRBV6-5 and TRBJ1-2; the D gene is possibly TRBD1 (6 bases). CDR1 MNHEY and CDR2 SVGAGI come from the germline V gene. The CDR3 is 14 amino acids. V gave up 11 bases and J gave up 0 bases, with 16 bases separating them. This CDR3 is CAASGAGANYGYTF. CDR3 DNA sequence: TGTGCCGCTTCGGGGGCAGGCGCTAACTATGGCTACACCTTC.

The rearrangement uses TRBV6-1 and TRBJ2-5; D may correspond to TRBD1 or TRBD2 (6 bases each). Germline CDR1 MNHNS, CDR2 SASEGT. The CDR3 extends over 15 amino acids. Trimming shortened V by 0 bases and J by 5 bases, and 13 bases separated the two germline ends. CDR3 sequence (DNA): TGTGCCAGCAGTGAAGCCCACGGGGGCGGGGAGACCCAGTACTTC. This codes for CASSEAHGGGETQYF.

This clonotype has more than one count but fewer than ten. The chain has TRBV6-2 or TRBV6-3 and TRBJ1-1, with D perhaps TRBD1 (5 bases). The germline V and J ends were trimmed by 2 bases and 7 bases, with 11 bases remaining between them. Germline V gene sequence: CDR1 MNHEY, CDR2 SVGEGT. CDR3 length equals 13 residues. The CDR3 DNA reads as TGTGCCAGCAGTTACAGGCCAGGGTATGAAGCTTTCTTT. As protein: CASSYRPGYEAFF.

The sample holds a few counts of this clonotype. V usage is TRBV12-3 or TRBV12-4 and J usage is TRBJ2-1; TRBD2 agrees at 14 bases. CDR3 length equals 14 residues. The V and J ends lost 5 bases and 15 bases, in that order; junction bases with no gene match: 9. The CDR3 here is CASSIGTSGSRWFF. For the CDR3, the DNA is TGTGCCAGCAGTATCGGGACTAGCGGGAGTAGGTGGTTCTTC.

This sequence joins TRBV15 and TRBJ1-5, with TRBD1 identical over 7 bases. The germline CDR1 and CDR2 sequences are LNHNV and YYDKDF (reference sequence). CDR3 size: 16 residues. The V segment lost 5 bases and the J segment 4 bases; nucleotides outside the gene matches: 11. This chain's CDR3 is CATSFETGAGNQPQHF. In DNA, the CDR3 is TGTGCCACCAGCTTTGAAACAGGGGCAGGAAATCAGCCCCAGCATTTT.

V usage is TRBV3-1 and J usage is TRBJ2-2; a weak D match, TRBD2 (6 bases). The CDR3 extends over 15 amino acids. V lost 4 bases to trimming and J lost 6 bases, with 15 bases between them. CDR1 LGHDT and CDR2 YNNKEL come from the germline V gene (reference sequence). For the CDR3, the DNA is TGTGCCAGCAGCCCCCGGGGGTCGAGGCCCGGGGAGCTGTTTTTT. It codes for CASSPRGSRPGELFF.

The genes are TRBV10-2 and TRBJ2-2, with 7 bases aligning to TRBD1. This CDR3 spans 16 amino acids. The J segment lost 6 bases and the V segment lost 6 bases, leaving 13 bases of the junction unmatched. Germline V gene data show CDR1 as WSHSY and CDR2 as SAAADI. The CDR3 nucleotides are TGCGCCAGCAGCCCTGACAGGGAATCTTGGGCCGGGGAGCTGTTTTTT. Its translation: CASSPDRESWAGELFF.

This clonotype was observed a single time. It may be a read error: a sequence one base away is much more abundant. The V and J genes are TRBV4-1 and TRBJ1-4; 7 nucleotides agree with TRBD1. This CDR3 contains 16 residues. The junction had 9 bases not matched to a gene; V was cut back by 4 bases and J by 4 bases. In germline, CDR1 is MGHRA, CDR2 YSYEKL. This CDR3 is CASSLCETGFNEKLFF. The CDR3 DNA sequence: TGCGCCAGCAGCCTATGTGAGACAGGGTTTAATGAAAAACTGTTTTTT.

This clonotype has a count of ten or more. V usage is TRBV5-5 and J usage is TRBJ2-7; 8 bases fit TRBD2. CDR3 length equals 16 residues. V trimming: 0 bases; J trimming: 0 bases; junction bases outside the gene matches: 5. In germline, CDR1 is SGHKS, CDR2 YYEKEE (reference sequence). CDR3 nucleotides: TGTGCCAGCAGCTTGGCGGCCGGGGGGGACTCCTACGAGCAGTACTTC. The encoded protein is CASSLAAGGDSYEQYF.

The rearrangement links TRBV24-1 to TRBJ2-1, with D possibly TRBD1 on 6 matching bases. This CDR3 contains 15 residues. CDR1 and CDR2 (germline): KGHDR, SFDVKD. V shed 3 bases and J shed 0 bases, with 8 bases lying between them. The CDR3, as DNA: TGTGCCACCAGTGATAGCAGGGGCTCCTACAATGAGCAGTTCTTC. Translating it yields CATSDSRGSYNEQFF.

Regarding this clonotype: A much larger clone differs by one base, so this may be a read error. CDR3: CASSFTASYEQNF. CDR3 in DNA: TGTGCCAGCAGTTTCACAGCCTCCTACGAGCAGAACTTC. This sequence joins TRBV28 and TRBJ2-7, with no clear D. This CDR3 region has 13 residues. The germline CDR1 and CDR2 sequences are MDHEN and SYDVKM.

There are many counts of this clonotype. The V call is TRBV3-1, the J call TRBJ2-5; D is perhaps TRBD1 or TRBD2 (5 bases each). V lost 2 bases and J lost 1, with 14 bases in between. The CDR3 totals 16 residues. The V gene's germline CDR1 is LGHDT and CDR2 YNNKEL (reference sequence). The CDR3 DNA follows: TGTGCCAGCAGCCAAACCGGGGCGGGCTTCCAAGAGACCCAGTACTTC. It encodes CASSQTGAGFQETQYF.

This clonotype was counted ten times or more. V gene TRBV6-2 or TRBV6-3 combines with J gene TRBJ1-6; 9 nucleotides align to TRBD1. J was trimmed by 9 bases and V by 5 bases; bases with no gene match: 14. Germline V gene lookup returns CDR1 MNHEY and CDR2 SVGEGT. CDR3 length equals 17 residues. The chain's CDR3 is CASSRDKTGTGTSPLHF. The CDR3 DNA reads TGTGCCAGCAGTCGGGATAAAACCGGGACAGGGACTTCACCCCTCCACTTT.

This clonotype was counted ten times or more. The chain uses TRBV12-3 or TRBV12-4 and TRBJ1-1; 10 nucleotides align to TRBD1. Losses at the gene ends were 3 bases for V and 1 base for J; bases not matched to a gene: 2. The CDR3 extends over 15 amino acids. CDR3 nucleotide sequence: TGTGCCAGCAGTTTTGGGGACAGGGGGAACACTGAAGCTTTCTTT. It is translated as CASSFGDRGNTEAFF.

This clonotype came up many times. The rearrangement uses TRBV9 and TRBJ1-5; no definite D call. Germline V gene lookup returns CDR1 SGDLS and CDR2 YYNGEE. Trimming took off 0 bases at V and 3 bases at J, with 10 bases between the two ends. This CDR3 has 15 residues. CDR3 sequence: CASSVEGRINQPQHF. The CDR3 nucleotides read TGTGCCAGCAGCGTAGAAGGACGGATCAATCAGCCCCAGCATTTT.

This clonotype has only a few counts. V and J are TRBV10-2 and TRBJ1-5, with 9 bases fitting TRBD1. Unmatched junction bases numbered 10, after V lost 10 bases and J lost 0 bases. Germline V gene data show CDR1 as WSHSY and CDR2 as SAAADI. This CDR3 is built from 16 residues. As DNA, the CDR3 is TGCGCCACGTCCCGGGACAGGGCCCGTAGCAATCAGCCCCAGCATTTT. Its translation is CATSRDRARSNQPQHF.

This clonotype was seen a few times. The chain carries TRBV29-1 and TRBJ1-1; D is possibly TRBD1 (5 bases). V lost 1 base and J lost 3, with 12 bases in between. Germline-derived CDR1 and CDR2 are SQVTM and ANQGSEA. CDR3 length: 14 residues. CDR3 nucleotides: TGCAGCGTTGAAGGTGGGGTAGGGGACACTGAAGCTTTCTTT. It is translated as CSVEGGVGDTEAFF.